These 27 T cell receptor beta chains share one sample of origin, sequenced in a study of blood T cell repertoires in COVID-19. Measured with immunoSEQ multiplex PCR; TCRdb has only the in-frame clones, and not every one. The top ten hold 9.5% to 13% of the sample, which has 75,000 to 85,000 clones, 70% to 90% seen once. Material for sequencing was peripheral blood. The receptor source for this set is a man between 60 and 75 years old with COVID-19, enrolled during active disease.

This sequence joins TRBV11-2 and TRBJ1-3; D unclear. The CDR3 runs to 14 residues. CDR1 and CDR2 from the germline V gene are SGHAT and FQNNGV. Deletions cut 5 bases from V and 0 bases from J, with 8 bases between. As DNA, the CDR3 is TGTGCCAGCAGCCTGACTAACTCTGGAAACACCATATATTTT. Its translation is CASSLTNSGNTIYF.

The rearrangement links TRBV4-1 to TRBJ2-3; 7 nucleotides agree with TRBD2. The CDR3 has 14 amino acids. Germline CDR1 and CDR2: MGHRA and YSYEKL. V was clipped by 5 bases and J by 2 bases; unmatched bases: 4. CDR3 DNA: TGCGCCAGCAGCTTTGGGACTAACACAGATACGCAGTATTTT. Protein product: CASSFGTNTDTQYF.

The V call is TRBV5-6, the J call TRBJ1-4; D is undetermined. V lost 0 bases and J lost 8, with 8 bases in between. The CDR3 sequence is 13 residues long. Germline lookup yields CDR1 SGHDT and CDR2 YYEEEE. CDR3 sequence (DNA): TGTGCCAGCAGCTTGGCCGGGGAGGAAAAACTGTTTTTT. Amino acids: CASSLAGEEKLFF.

This chain connects TRBV4-1 to TRBJ1-1; D gene ambiguous. CDR3 size: 15 residues. In germline, CDR1 is MGHRA, CDR2 YSYEKL. V dropped 4 bases and J dropped 0 bases, with 12 bases sitting between them. The CDR3 reads CASSRGEGVNTEAFF. The CDR3 DNA reads TGCGCCAGCAGCCGCGGTGAAGGCGTGAACACTGAAGCTTTCTTT.

The chain links TRBV19 to TRBJ2-1; 10 bases match TRBD2. The V and J ends lost 4 bases and 4 bases, in that order; junction bases with no gene match: 1. The CDR3 is 14 residues long. The V gene's germline CDR1 is LNHDA and CDR2 SQIVND (reference sequence). CDR3 residues: CASSTLAGYNEQFF. The CDR3 region has the DNA TGTGCCAGTAGTACACTAGCGGGATACAATGAGCAGTTCTTC.

The genes are TRBV7-3 and TRBJ2-1; TRBD1 might be the D (6 bases). There are 14 residues in the CDR3. Germline V gene sequence: CDR1 SGHTA, CDR2 FQGTGA. Trimming cost V 11 bases and J 0 bases, with 14 bases left between them. This chain's CDR3 is CASRADSSYNEQFF. The CDR3 bases are TGTGCCTCAAGAGCGGACAGCTCCTACAATGAGCAGTTCTTC.

This chain joins TRBV19 and TRBJ1-1, with 9 nucleotides matching TRBD1. V lost 5 bases, J lost 3 bases, and 10 bases stayed unmatched. Germline V gene sequence: CDR1 LNHDA, CDR2 SQIVND (reference sequence). The CDR3 covers 16 residues. CDR3 region: CASSPGTGFSDTEAFF. The CDR3 bases are TGTGCCAGTAGTCCCGGGACAGGGTTTTCCGACACTGAAGCTTTCTTT.

The chain links TRBV30 to TRBJ2-5; 12 bases agree with TRBD2. The CDR3 totals 22 residues. Germline loops: CDR1 GTSNPN, CDR2 SVGIG (reference sequence). J lost 1 base, V lost 1 base, and 22 bases had no gene match. The CDR3 sequence is CAWSGLREASPLAGGIQETQYF. The CDR3, as DNA: TGTGCCTGGAGTGGACTTCGGGAAGCGTCGCCTCTAGCGGGAGGGATCCAAGAGACCCAGTACTTC.

This chain links TRBV6-6 with TRBJ2-5; 8 nucleotides agree with TRBD2. Germline V gives CDR1 MNHNY, CDR2 SVGAGI (reference sequence). Trimming took 5 bases from V and 5 from J; bases not matched to a gene: 4. This CDR3 is built from 13 residues. CDR3 residues: CASSIAGRETQYF. DNA for the CDR3: TGTGCCAGCAGTATAGCGGGAAGGGAGACCCAGTACTTC.

This chain joins TRBV19 and TRBJ1-2; 12 nucleotides agree with TRBD1. The ends lost 9 bases at V and 11 bases at J; junction bases unmatched: 7. Germline V gene lookup returns CDR1 LNHDA and CDR2 SQIVND (reference sequence). CDR3 size: 12 residues. The CDR3, as DNA: TGTGCCAGCTCCGGGACAGGGGGCTTTTACACCTTC. This sequence encodes CASSGTGGFYTF. The variable domain in full, with the rest retrieved from reference TRBV19 and TRBJ1-2, is DGGITQSPKYLFRKEGQNVTLSCEQNLNHDAMYWYRQDPGQGLRLIYYSQIVNDFQKGDIAEGYSVSREKKESFPLTVTSAQKNPTAFYLCASSGTGGFYTFGSGTRLTVV.

This clone came up a few times. CDR3 residues: CASSFYRAGTDTQYF. DNA of the CDR3: TGTGCCAGCAGCTTCTACAGGGCTGGCACAGATACGCAGTATTTT. The V call is TRBV5-4, the J call TRBJ2-3, with D possibly being TRBD1 (6 bases). Germline loops: CDR1 SGHNT, CDR2 YYREEE (reference sequence). This CDR3 has 15 residues. V dropped 2 bases and J dropped 1 base, with 11 bases sitting between them. The whole variable domain, filled in from reference TRBV5-4 and TRBJ2-3, reads ETGVTQSPTHLIKTRGQQVTLRCSSQSGHNTVSWYQQALGQGPQFIFQYYREEENGRGNFPPRFSGLQFPNYSSELNVNALELDDSALYLCASSFYRAGTDTQYFGPGTRLTVL.

The rearrangement links TRBV13 to TRBJ2-3, with no clear D. Germline V gene data show CDR1 as PRHDT and CDR2 as FYEKMQ (reference sequence). Trimming shortened V by 1 base and J by 5 bases, and 7 bases separated the two germline ends. This CDR3 spans 13 amino acids. The CDR3 loop reads CASSLATQDTQYF. In DNA form, the CDR3 reads TGTGCCAGCAGCTTAGCCACTCAAGATACGCAGTATTTT.

The CDR3 nucleotides are TGTGCCTGGAGTGGGGTACAGGGGGATACTGAAGCTTTCTTT. It specifies CAWSGVQGDTEAFF. V gene TRBV30 combines with J gene TRBJ1-1; 8 positions agree with TRBD1. The germline gives CDR1 GTSNPN, CDR2 SVGIG (reference sequence). V was pared by 1 base and J by 5 bases, with 6 bases of the junction left unmatched. This CDR3 region has 14 residues.

The J gene is TRBJ2-2, the V gene TRBV19; perhaps TRBD1 as D (5 bases). This CDR3 is 16 amino acids long. CDR1 is LNHDA, CDR2 SQIVND, per germline (reference sequence). Between the trimmed V and J ends, which lost 7 bases and 7 bases, there was a span of 22 bases. CDR3 protein: CASKMDRNRRGGELFF. The CDR3 DNA sequence: TGTGCCAGTAAAATGGATCGGAACAGAAGGGGCGGGGAGCTGTTTTTT.

This chain joins TRBV4-1 and TRBJ1-2; D is possibly TRBD1 (6 bases). Trimming took 2 bases from V and 7 from J, leaving 17 bases between them. The germline gives CDR1 MGHRA, CDR2 YSYEKL. This CDR3 is built from 15 residues. CDR3 amino acids: CASSQPFTGISGYTF. The CDR3 region has the DNA TGCGCCAGCAGCCAACCCTTTACAGGGATTTCTGGCTACACCTTC.

This clone has a single count. This rearrangement joins TRBV27 to TRBJ2-3, with D maybe TRBD1 (6 bases). The CDR3 is 11 amino acids. Trimming removed 8 bases from V and 11 bases from J, with 14 bases in between. CDR1 and CDR2 from the germline V gene are MNHEY and SMNVEV (reference sequence). Here the CDR3 reads CASGWGQRQYF. The CDR3 DNA reads TGTGCCAGCGGATGGGGACAAAGGCAGTATTTT.

In this sample, this clone turned up a few times. The V gene is TRBV13, the J gene TRBJ2-7, with 11 bases fitting TRBD2. Trimming removed 4 bases from V and 0 bases from J; junction bases left unmatched: 14. The length of the CDR3 is 19 residues. Germline lookup yields CDR1 PRHDT and CDR2 FYEKMQ (reference sequence). This CDR3 reads CASSSQRSRLAGTSYEQYF. CDR3 DNA: TGTGCCAGCAGCTCCCAACGAAGCCGACTAGCGGGGACCTCCTACGAGCAGTACTTC.

This chain joins TRBV10-3 and TRBJ2-2, with TRBD2 identical over 7 bases. CDR1 and CDR2 (germline): ENHRY, SYGVKD. J gave up 5 bases and V 7 bases, and 7 bases lay outside the gene matches. The CDR3 consists of 14 residues. The CDR3 bases are TGTGCCATCACCCGGGGAGGGGAAACCGGGGAGCTGTTTTTT. Translation: CAITRGGETGELFF.

This chain connects TRBV2 to TRBJ2-7; 9 nucleotides line up with TRBD1. J gave up 3 bases and V 5 bases, and 5 bases lay outside the gene matches. Germline V lookup: CDR1 SNHLY, CDR2 FYNNEI. This CDR3 region has 14 residues. In nucleotides, the CDR3 is TGTGCCAGCAGTCCGGGGACAGGGTTCTACGAGCAGTACTTC. Translated, it gives CASSPGTGFYEQYF.

J is TRBJ2-5 and V is TRBV4-1; TRBD1 matches 8 bases. The germline CDR1 and CDR2 sequences are MGHRA and YSYEKL. J was trimmed by 5 bases and V by 0 bases; bases with no gene match: 5. The CDR3 runs 15 residues. The CDR3 spells CASSQESRGRETQYF. The CDR3 nucleotides read TGCGCCAGCAGCCAAGAGAGCAGGGGGCGGGAGACCCAGTACTTC.

This clone appeared once. The V gene is TRBV30, the J gene TRBJ1-3; the D is unclear. The CDR3 spans 13 residues. From germline, CDR1 is GTSNPN and CDR2 SVGIG (reference sequence). V was clipped by 1 base and J by 2 bases, with 6 bases between them. The CDR3 DNA is TGTGCCTGGAGTGCAGGAACTGGAAACACCATATATTTT. This codes for CAWSAGTGNTIYF.

V is TRBV6-5 and J is TRBJ1-4; unclear D gene. Trimming took 6 bases from V and 3 from J, leaving 11 bases between them. The CDR3 consists of 14 residues. The germline V gene has CDR1 MNHEY and CDR2 SVGAGI. CDR3 region: CASRGDTANEKLFF. CDR3 in DNA: TGTGCCAGCAGGGGAGACACGGCTAATGAAAAACTGTTTTTT.

The chain has TRBV18 and TRBJ2-5; D is possibly TRBD2 (5 bases). Germline values: CDR1 KGHSH, CDR2 LQKENI. This CDR3 region has 14 residues. The V end was cut by 2 bases, the J end by 5 bases, with 12 bases between. DNA for the CDR3: TGTGCCAGCTCACCAGGACTCGGCTGGGAGACCCAGTACTTC. It specifies CASSPGLGWETQYF. Drawing the rest from reference TRBV18 and TRBJ2-5, the complete variable domain is NAGVMQNPRHLVRRRGQEARLRCSPMKGHSHVYWYRQLPEEGLKFMVYLQKENIIDESGMPKERFSAEFPKEGPSILRIQQVVRGDSAAYFCASSPGLGWETQYFGPGTRLLVL.

This chain connects TRBV5-1 to TRBJ2-1; 8 nucleotides line up with TRBD2. The CDR3 covers 16 residues. V shed 0 bases, J shed 5 bases, and the junction held 7 bases outside the gene matches. CDR1 is SGHRS, CDR2 YFSETQ, per germline. Here the CDR3 reads CASSLGAAGGHNEQFF. The CDR3 DNA follows: TGCGCCAGCAGCTTGGGGGCGGCGGGGGGACACAATGAGCAGTTCTTC.

The genes are TRBV7-2 and TRBJ2-1, with TRBD2 as a possible D gene (6 bases). The germline CDR1 and CDR2 sequences are SGHTA and FQGNSA. CDR3 length equals 13 residues. V was shortened by 6 bases and J by 7 bases, with 13 bases between the two germline ends. In DNA form, the CDR3 reads TGTGCCAGCAGTCGTAGGGCGGGAAATGAGCAGTTCTTC. It yields the protein CASSRRAGNEQFF.

On this clone: One junction end disagrees with the germline gene, perhaps due to a read error. The genes are TRBV6-5 and TRBJ2-5; 7 nucleotides agree with TRBD1. Germline lookup yields CDR1 MNHEY and CDR2 SVGAGI. The CDR3 spans 15 residues. CDR3 bases: TGTGCCAGCGGTTATTACACAGGGGTCCAAGAGACCCAGTACTTC. The encoded protein is CASGYYTGVQETQYF.

The chain has TRBV18 and TRBJ1-2; D call uncertain. CDR1 is KGHSH and CDR2 is LQKENI in the germline V gene. V was trimmed by 1 base and J by 6 bases, leaving 9 bases between them. This CDR3 contains 13 residues. As DNA, the CDR3 is TGTGCCAGCTCACCACGGGCATCCGATGGCTACACCTTC. Its protein is CASSPRASDGYTF.